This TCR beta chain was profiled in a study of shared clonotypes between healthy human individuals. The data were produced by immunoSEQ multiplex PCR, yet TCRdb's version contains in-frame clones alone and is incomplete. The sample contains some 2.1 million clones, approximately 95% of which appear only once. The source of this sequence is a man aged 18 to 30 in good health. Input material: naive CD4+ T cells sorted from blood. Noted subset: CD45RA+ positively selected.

CDR3 bases: TGCGCCAGCAGCCAAACAGGGGACACTGAAGCTTTCTTT. This encodes CASSQTGDTEAFF. The gene calls are TRBV4-3 and TRBJ1-1, with 7 bases matching TRBD1. Germline V gene data show CDR1 as LGHNA and CDR2 as YSLEER. V shed 2 bases, J shed 3 bases, and the junction held 0 bases outside the gene matches. The CDR3 is made up of 13 amino acids.